This T cell receptor beta chain was obtained from a study of cytomegalovirus exposure and HLA in healthy donors. 13 Jbeta primers and 60 Vbeta primers were used for the PCR. Here immunoSEQ multiplex PCR was the method, and the copy in TCRdb shows in-frame clones only, minus some. The data hold about 160,000 clones, with around 74% observed a single time. Study conclusions and caveats: HLA allele associations emerged for 15,000 to 20,000 TCR beta sequences in a later analysis, at 0.05 false discovery rate. Listed as cytomegalovirus-associated were 150 or so TCR beta chains.

With respect to this clone: The antigen remains undetermined.

CDR3 size: 18 residues. CDR1 SGHTA and CDR2 FQGNSA come from the germline V gene. The J segment lost 6 bases and the V segment lost 1 base, leaving 9 bases of the junction unmatched. The chain carries TRBV7-2 and TRBJ2-2, with 12 bases lining up with TRBD2. Sequenced: PBMCs. The clonotype was recovered from a female donor in good health and CMV-seronegative. The CDR3 here is CASSLVGLAGGQAGELFF. CDR3 nucleotides: TGTGCCAGCAGCTTAGTTGGCCTAGCGGGGGGGCAGGCCGGGGAGCTGTTTTTT.